This entry lists 6 T cell receptor beta chains sequenced from one sample in a study of T cell changes during pregnancy in multiple sclerosis. Clones were read by immunoSEQ multiplex PCR, and TCRdb kept only the in-frame ones, dropping some. The sample lists more than 55,000 clones; about nine tenths were seen once. The specimen comprised peripheral blood, sampled in the second trimester of pregnancy. These receptors came from a female donor with multiple sclerosis, enrolled in a pregnancy study.

V gene TRBV7-6 combines with J gene TRBJ2-1; TRBD2 matches at 9 bases. The CDR3 loop spans 15 amino acids. The junction had 12 bases not matched to a gene; V was cut back by 8 bases and J by 7 bases. Germline V gene sequence: CDR1 SGHVS, CDR2 FNYEAQ. CDR3 sequence: CASGPRVAGVNEQFF. In nucleotides, the CDR3 is TGTGCCAGCGGACCCCGGGTAGCGGGAGTAAATGAGCAGTTCTTC.

The V and J genes are TRBV30 and TRBJ1-2, with 7 nucleotides matching TRBD1. V trimming: 0 bases; J trimming: 7 bases; junction bases outside the gene matches: 11. This CDR3 contains 15 residues. Per the germline V gene, CDR1 is GTSNPN and CDR2 is SVGIG (reference sequence). CDR3 loop: CAWSVTSTGRGGYTF. The CDR3 bases are TGTGCCTGGAGTGTCACTTCGACAGGGCGGGGTGGCTACACCTTC.

The CDR3: CASSKRSSGEETQYF. CDR3 sequence (DNA): TGTGCCAGCAGTAAAAGGTCTAGCGGAGAAGAGACCCAGTACTTC. The gene calls are TRBV2 and TRBJ2-5; 7 positions match TRBD2. Germline CDR1 reads SNHLY; CDR2 reads FYNNEI. The CDR3 runs to 15 residues. J gave up 3 bases and V 5 bases, and 9 bases lay outside the gene matches.

The rearrangement links TRBV27 to TRBJ2-1; 9 positions match TRBD2. Germline V lookup: CDR1 MNHEY, CDR2 SMNVEV (reference sequence). The junction had 15 bases not matched to a gene; V was cut back by 5 bases and J by 7 bases. This CDR3 region has 17 residues. DNA of the CDR3: TGTGCCAGCAGTCAACACCTGGCGGGAGGGCCGAGGAATGAGCAGTTCTTC. This translates into CASSQHLAGGPRNEQFF.

V and J are TRBV13 and TRBJ2-5; TRBD1 matches 9 bases. The germline V gene encodes CDR1 PRHDT and CDR2 FYEKMQ (reference sequence). The CDR3 is 13 amino acids. V lost 8 bases, J lost 4 bases, and 5 bases stayed unmatched. CDR3 in DNA: TGTGCCAGCTCCAGACAGGGGGTAGAGACCCAGTACTTC. This sequence encodes CASSRQGVETQYF.

There are a few counts of this clone. The chain recombines TRBV19 with TRBJ1-2, with 7 positions matching TRBD1. Looked up from germline, CDR1 is LNHDA and CDR2 is SQIVND (reference sequence). CDR3 size: 15 residues. V trimming: 5 bases; J trimming: 6 bases; junction bases outside the gene matches: 12. CDR3 residues: CASSVDRDSWDGYTF. CDR3 nucleotide sequence: TGTGCCAGTAGTGTCGACCGGGACAGTTGGGATGGCTACACCTTC.